This T cell receptor beta chain was sequenced in a study of PD-1 blockade in classical Hodgkin lymphoma (dated by TCRdb to the early 2020s). Context from the whole study: Nivolumab dosing was 3 mg/kg intravenously every 2 weeks, continuing until either disease progression or unacceptable toxicity. To define a peripheral blood immune signature of response to PD-1 blockade in classical Hodgkin lymphoma, the study combined TCR beta sequencing with CyTOF.

The time point label corresponds to: cycle 1 day 1 (C1D1), immediately before nivolumab initiation. All trial patients had relapsed after autologous stem cell transplantation, with cohorts A, B and C differing in prior brentuximab vedotin exposure. The trial cohort was composed of approximately 56 patients with relapsed/refractory classical Hodgkin lymphoma, for whom complete response, partial response or progressive disease was recorded as best overall response. Trial patients were treated with single-agent nivolumab in the multi-cohort phase II CheckMate 205 trial. An independent review committee assessed best overall response by applying the 2007 International Working Group response criteria. Trial PBMCs were collected just before the start of nivolumab (C1D1) and during therapy at cycle 2 day 1 and cycle 4 day 1. Peripheral blood was collected in 8 mL Vacutainer Cell Preparation Tubes, from which PBMCs were isolated by centrifugation and then cryopreserved.

The Qiagen DNeasy kit was used to extract genomic DNA both from unsorted PBMCs and from the negatively selected CD4+ and CD8+ fractions. TCR beta CDR3 regions were amplified by immunoSEQ multiplex PCR using primers annealing to V and J segments. A synthetic immune receptor repertoire was used to minimize amplification bias, and remaining bias was computationally removed after sequencing. The paper's data handling went like this. Custom Python scripts were used to quantify repertoire diversity as the Shannon entropy index. Unsorted, CD4+ and CD8+ repertoires were analyzed separately, except in combined analyses where CD4+ and CD8+ sequences were merged in silico. Clonal expansion was defined as a frequency increase of at least 2-fold after treatment compared with C1D1, and clones undetected at baseline were assigned a pseudocount of 0.5. Clones with 0 or 1 copy at C1D1 were defined as singleton clones, while clones with 2 or more copies were defined as non-singleton clones. By matching protein sequences in sorted samples from the same patient, clones expanded in unsorted samples were annotated as CD4+, CD8+ or unknown. Wilcoxon tests on paired samples were used to test diversity changes from C1D1 to C4D1. As stored in TCRdb, this immuneACCESS dataset retains in-frame rearrangements with V and J assigned. A fraction of the clones does not appear; measured against another copy, unresolved V genes explain less than half of the discrepancy, and the remainder lacks a known reason. The V and J calls and clone size come from that table; D and trimming were worked out from the DNA. The sample table shows roughly 7,000 clones, and over 65% are seen once. Approximately 60% of the sample goes to the ten largest clones.

A remark on this clone: Its target antigen remains unknown. Base qualities were left out, and no much larger clone turns up one base away.

What the study reported, not specific to this receptor: Lower diversity was observed in patients in whom nivolumab was started less than 1 year after ASCT, and these patients were excluded from later analyses so that confounding by immune reconstitution would be avoided. The study covered only a single clinical trial cohort, and the causes of the repertoire differences, possibly disease activity or prior therapy, were still not defined. Baseline diversity similar to that of newly diagnosed patients was observed in trial patients achieving complete response, whereas significantly lower diversity was observed in partial responders and progressors. A significant rise by C4D1 was seen in CD4+ but not CD8+ TCR diversity (p=0.0027 vs p=0.16), with the rise being most apparent in complete responders (p=0.02). Baseline TCR diversity was reported to be lower in newly diagnosed patients than in healthy donors and to be lower still in relapsed/refractory patients.

The CDR3 sequence holds 14 residues, the cysteine and phenylalanine included. The read is trimmed to its CDR3 DNA, 42 bases read in frame from base 1. The V end loses 0 bases and the J end loses 5 bases, and a stretch of 12 bases separates them. In the germline V gene, CDR1 corresponds to SGHRS and CDR2 to YFSETQ. This sequence uses TRBV5-1 and TRBJ2-7, with the D gene too uncertain to name. The sample here was peripheral blood mononuclear cells (PBMCs), taken at baseline. This clonotype was sampled from a human donor with classical Hodgkin lymphoma. At the DNA level, the sequence is TGCGCCAGCAGCTTGGTCGGAGTGCGCCACGAGCAGTACTTC. Translated, this gives CASSLVGVRHEQYF.